The rows below give T cell receptor beta chains drawn from one sample of a study of CD8+ T cells in alopecia areata. Clones were read by immunoSEQ multiplex PCR, and TCRdb kept only the in-frame ones, dropping some. Here the sample spans 80,000 or so clones, 66% being singletons. The material was CD8+ T cells sorted from blood, obtained at week 24, from a patient treated with tofacitinib. These receptors all stem from a human donor with alopecia areata. Each CDR3 is given with its conserved first and last residue. A D gene is named only where the DNA matches it firmly. Clone size is stated in some rows and not others, as once, few, many or a class when expanded.

CDR3 length	clone size	D gene	V gene	J gene	CDR3 protein	CDR3 DNA
16	many	NA	TRBV11-2	TRBJ2-1	CASSLRGGNSYNEQFF	TGTGCCAGCAGCTTAAGGGGCGGGAACTCCTACAATGAGCAGTTCTTC
14	NA	NA	TRBV7-9	TRBJ2-5	CASSWPEGGETQYF	TGTGCCAGCAGCTGGCCGGAGGGTGGAGAGACCCAGTACTTC
16	NA	NA	TRBV5-6	TRBJ1-1	CASSLDLPGLNTEAFF	TGTGCCAGCAGCTTGGACCTCCCAGGGTTGAACACTGAAGCTTTCTTT
15	once	NA	TRBV30	TRBJ2-5	CAWAPTLALEETQYF	TGTGCCTGGGCCCCGACGCTAGCTTTGGAAGAGACCCAGTACTTC
12	NA	NA	TRBV15	TRBJ2-3	CATSRDGDTQYF	TGTGCCACCAGCAGAGATGGAGATACGCAGTATTTT
16	NA	TRBD2	TRBV5-1	TRBJ2-1	CASSPGLAGRGDEQFF	TGCGCCAGCAGCCCGGGACTAGCGGGTCGTGGGGATGAGCAGTTCTTC
14	NA	NA	TRBV9	TRBJ2-1	CASSARGPYNEQFF	TGTGCCAGCAGCGCGCGGGGGCCCTACAATGAGCAGTTCTTC
18	NA	TRBD2	TRBV15	TRBJ2-3	CATSSGTSGGSRTDTQYF	TGTGCCACCAGCAGTGGGACTAGCGGGGGGTCCCGCACAGATACGCAGTATTTT
14	NA	TRBD1	TRBV6-1	TRBJ2-7	CASSGGQGIYEQYF	TGTGCCAGCAGTGGGGGACAGGGAATCTACGAGCAGTACTTC
14	few	NA	TRBV30	TRBJ2-1	CAWSAGVGDNEQFF	TGTGCCTGGAGTGCCGGCGTCGGGGACAATGAGCAGTTCTTC
13	once	NA	TRBV6-5	TRBJ2-7	CASSYGQLYEQYF	TGTGCCAGCAGTTACGGGCAACTCTACGAGCAGTACTTC
16	NA	TRBD1	TRBV23-1	TRBJ2-2	CASSQIRTGDTGELFF	TGCGCCAGCAGTCAAATCAGGACAGGGGACACCGGGGAGCTGTTTTTT
15	NA	TRBD1	TRBV5-6	TRBJ2-1	CASSLEPGQLNEQFF	TGTGCCAGCAGCTTGGAACCGGGACAGCTAAATGAGCAGTTCTTC
16	NA	TRBD1	TRBV5-1	TRBJ2-7	CASRVDRDSPLYEQYF	TGCGCCAGCAGAGTGGACAGGGATTCCCCCCTCTACGAGCAGTACTTC
16	NA	TRBD1	TRBV15	TRBJ2-2	CATSSPGTGGGGELFF	TGTGCCACCAGCAGTCCCGGGACAGGGGGCGGCGGGGAGCTGTTTTTT
13	NA	NA	TRBV7-9	TRBJ2-1	CASSQVWPDEQFF	TGTGCCAGCAGCCAGGTCTGGCCCGATGAGCAGTTCTTC
12	few	NA	TRBV10-3	TRBJ2-5	CAIRGPQETQYF	TGTGCCATCAGGGGGCCCCAAGAGACCCAGTACTTC
14	NA	NA	TRBV5-6	TRBJ1-5	CASSLAAADQPQHF	TGTGCCAGCAGCTTGGCGGCAGCGGATCAGCCCCAGCATTTT
15	NA	TRBD2	TRBV9	TRBJ2-1	CASSQGLAGGLEQFF	TGTGCCAGCAGCCAAGGGCTAGCGGGGGGACTTGAGCAGTTCTTC
16	few	NA	TRBV10-3	TRBJ2-2	CAISESIQGKAGELFF	TGTGCCATCAGTGAGTCGATCCAGGGGAAGGCCGGGGAGCTGTTTTTT
13	NA	NA	TRBV6-5	TRBJ2-7	CASSVDNFYEQYF	TGTGCCAGCAGCGTGGACAATTTCTACGAGCAGTACTTC
13	NA	TRBD2	TRBV13	TRBJ2-5	CASSAGVQETQYF	TGTGCCAGCAGTGCGGGGGTGCAAGAGACCCAGTACTTC
12	NA	NA	TRBV25-1	TRBJ1-6	CASRLGATPLHF	TGTGCCAGCAGGTTGGGGGCCACACCCCTCCACTTT
13	medium-sized	NA	TRBV7-7	TRBJ2-3	CASSLGGTDTQYF	TGTGCCAGCAGCTTAGGGGGCACAGATACGCAGTATTTT
14	NA	NA	TRBV4-1	TRBJ2-1	CASSPVSSADEQFF	TGCGCCAGCAGCCCCGTCAGCAGCGCCGATGAGCAGTTCTTC
17	NA	NA	TRBV4-3	TRBJ1-6	CASSQEDAGANNSPLHF	TGCGCCAGCAGCCAAGAAGATGCGGGGGCTAACAATTCACCCCTCCACTTT
13	few	NA	TRBV29-1	TRBJ2-1	CSPRMGNYNEQFF	TGCAGCCCCCGCATGGGGAACTACAATGAGCAGTTCTTC